This is a list of T cell receptor beta chains from one sample in a study of T cell changes during pregnancy in multiple sclerosis. Repertoires were generated with immunoSEQ multiplex PCR, while TCRdb's copy carries only in-frame clones and drops some. The sample lists about 110,000 clones, roughly nine tenths seen once, with 1.6% in the top ten. Source: peripheral blood, taken before pregnancy. These receptors were obtained from a female donor with multiple sclerosis, enrolled in a pregnancy study. The conserved cysteine and the conserved F or W are not part of the CDR3 here.

v_call	cdr3_aa
TRBV27	ASRETGTVNTEAF
TRBV7-2	ASSLDSGRATDTQY
TRBV29-1	SVNRQNTGELF
TRBV28	ASSLRGQGYQPQH
TRBV4-3	ASSSDGTGFSGANVLT
TRBV5-1	ASSFLTSDEQY
TRBV7-2	ASSFRQGPVAGYGYT
TRBV7-9	ASSPGQGGSYEQY
TRBV13	ASSLVTGGLGNSPLH
TRBV5-1	ASSLSLNYGYT
TRBV5-4	ASSKQPPGLAGGPETQY
TRBV6-5	ASSVGGPGEQY
TRBV5-1	ASSPVGLNEKLF
TRBV9	ASSVASSVVHEQY
TRBV5-1	ASSLVVAHEQY
TRBV19	ASSIVGGPYGYT
TRBV29-1	SVVAGTLRTDTQY
TRBV7-2	ASSLGQGFYGYT
TRBV6-1	ASSDLGGPGTQY
TRBV5-4	ASSLDQGGSGNEQY
TRBV9	ASSVGGRFIADTQY
TRBV7-9	ASSSGVYSYEQY
TRBV28	ASSFPLRQGVADTQY
TRBV5-1	ASSTSGGSYNSPLH
TRBV4-1	ASSQDPGISGNTIY
TRBV7-9	ASSLGRGEQF
TRBV19	ATREGQRQY
TRBV2	ASSRGTSKKNIQY
TRBV7-3	ASSKDGGSLDTQY
TRBV7-2	ASSLVGGTNTGELF
TRBV5-1	ASSLERSSSYNEQF
TRBV10-3	AISWVGNEQF
TRBV7-9	ASSLATGNEQY
TRBV19	ASTPAGGGSPLH
TRBV6-5	ASSRGLSQPQH
TRBV25-1	ASSEGQGPQPQH
TRBV7-2	ASSGPGTPTTDTQY
TRBV23-1	ASSQPSGQGVTMNTEAF
TRBV6-6	ASSTTREISKTQY
TRBV7-9	ASSQDRDGQREDYNEQF
TRBV11-3	ASSLDRGTVNSPLH
TRBV9	ASSVGSLYNEQF
TRBV27	ASSSRQGRAVREKLF
TRBV7-8	ASSALRLTNEQF
TRBV7-2	ASSFPGNYGYT
TRBV2	ASTPTGYGYT
TRBV27	ASSLRPGTQY
TRBV7-2	ASSWQGANTEAF
TRBV10-3	AISDVLAGGLETQY
TRBV5-1	ASSLISGGGTYEQY
TRBV28	ASSFWTGGQETQY
TRBV21-1	ASSSSKPGQRNYEQY
TRBV27	ASSLVGGQPQH
TRBV7-6	ASSLGERQGAGEAF
TRBV19	ASSRANRDNQPQH